These 3 T cell receptor beta chains were sequenced from one sample in a study of T cell clonotyping in hematopoietic cell transplantation. Here immunoSEQ multiplex PCR was the method, and the copy in TCRdb shows in-frame clones only, minus some. The sample lists 25,000 to 35,000 clones, more than 85% seen once, with 2% to 2.5% in the top ten. Time point noted: recipient sample about 28 days before transplant, after cytoreduction. The sequencing used peripheral blood mononuclear cells, collected before stem cell transplant. Source of these receptors: a man aged 45-65 years with acute myeloid leukemia. Some clones in this sample may be carry-over from other donors' samples.

The chain joins TRBV5-6 to TRBJ1-1; D unresolved. Germline loops: CDR1 SGHDT, CDR2 YYEEEE. This CDR3 spans 13 amino acids. V lost 4 bases and J 1 base, leaving 8 bases between the germline ends. The CDR3 sequence is CASSAGRNTEAFF. In nucleotides, the CDR3 is TGTGCCAGCAGCGCCGGACGGAACACTGAAGCTTTCTTT.

The CDR3 spells CASKGQGATGAFF. CDR3 nucleotides: TGTGCCAGTAAAGGACAGGGGGCAACTGGGGCTTTCTTT. The chain employs TRBV19 and TRBJ1-1; 11 bases match TRBD1. V dropped 7 bases and J dropped 11; count of bases not matched to a gene: 9. This CDR3 region has 13 residues. The V gene's germline CDR1 is LNHDA and CDR2 SQIVND (reference sequence).

J is TRBJ1-4 and V is TRBV5-1; 7 nucleotides line up with TRBD1. The trim removed 4 bases at V and 5 bases at J, leaving 5 bases unmatched. CDR1 is SGHRS and CDR2 is YFSETQ in the germline V gene. The length of the CDR3 is 14 residues. CDR3 sequence reads: CASSPGQRNEKLFF. The CDR3 region has the DNA TGCGCCAGCAGCCCGGGACAGCGGAATGAAAAACTGTTTTTT. Complete variable domain (other parts from reference TRBV5-1 and TRBJ1-4): KAGVTQTPRYLIKTRGQQVTLSCSPISGHRSVSWYQQTPGQGLQFLFEYFSETQRNKGNFPGRFSGRQFSNSRSEMNVSTLELGDSALYLCASSPGQRNEKLFFGSGTQLSVL.